This T cell receptor beta chain was captured by sequencing in a study of radiotherapy plus CTLA-4 blockade in lung cancer. The data were produced by immunoSEQ multiplex PCR, yet TCRdb's version contains in-frame clones alone and is incomplete. Among 39,000 or so clones listed, around 79% were seen once. This clone occurred a few times. The V and J ends lost 3 bases and 4 bases respectively, with 5 bases between them. This CDR3 comprises 12 residues. CDR1 is LNHDA, CDR2 SQIVND, per germline (reference sequence). This chain joins TRBV19 and TRBJ2-3; D call uncertain. The material sequenced was peripheral blood, taken from a patient treated with radiotherapy plus ipilimumab. The receptor comes from a human donor with non-small cell lung cancer who had stable disease on radiotherapy plus ipilimumab. The CDR3 spells CASSIQPDTQYF. The DNA for the CDR3 is TGTGCCAGTAGTATCCAGCCAGATACGCAGTATTTT.